This TCR beta chain appears in the sequencing data of a study of control samples from healthy donors and cancer patients. Sequencing used immunoSEQ multiplex PCR; TCRdb keeps in-frame clones, though not all of them. This sample carries roughly 70,000 clones, over 70% of them seen once, and the ten largest clones take 25% to 30%. In germline, CDR1 is MNHEY, CDR2 SVGEGT. V lost 0 bases and J 2 bases, leaving 8 bases between the germline ends. The CDR3 extends over 14 amino acids. The chain couples TRBV6-2 or TRBV6-3 to TRBJ2-7; tentative D call: TRBD2 (6 bases). Source material: blood. The receptor's source is a man in his fifties in good health. The CDR3 region is CASSYSEGPYEQYF. The CDR3 region has the DNA TGTGCCAGCAGTTACTCGGAGGGTCCCTACGAGCAGTACTTC.